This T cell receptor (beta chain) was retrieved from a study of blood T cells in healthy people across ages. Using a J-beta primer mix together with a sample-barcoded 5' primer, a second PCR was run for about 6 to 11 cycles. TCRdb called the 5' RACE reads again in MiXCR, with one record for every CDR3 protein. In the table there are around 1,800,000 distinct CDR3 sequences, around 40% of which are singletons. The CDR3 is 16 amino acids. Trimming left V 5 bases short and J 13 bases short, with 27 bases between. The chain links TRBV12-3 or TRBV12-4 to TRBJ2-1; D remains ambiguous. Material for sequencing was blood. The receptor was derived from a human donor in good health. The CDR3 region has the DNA TGTGCCAGCAGTCCCCACCTGCCGGGCTTAAAAGAGACCCAGTTCTTC. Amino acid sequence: CASSPHLPGLKETQFF.